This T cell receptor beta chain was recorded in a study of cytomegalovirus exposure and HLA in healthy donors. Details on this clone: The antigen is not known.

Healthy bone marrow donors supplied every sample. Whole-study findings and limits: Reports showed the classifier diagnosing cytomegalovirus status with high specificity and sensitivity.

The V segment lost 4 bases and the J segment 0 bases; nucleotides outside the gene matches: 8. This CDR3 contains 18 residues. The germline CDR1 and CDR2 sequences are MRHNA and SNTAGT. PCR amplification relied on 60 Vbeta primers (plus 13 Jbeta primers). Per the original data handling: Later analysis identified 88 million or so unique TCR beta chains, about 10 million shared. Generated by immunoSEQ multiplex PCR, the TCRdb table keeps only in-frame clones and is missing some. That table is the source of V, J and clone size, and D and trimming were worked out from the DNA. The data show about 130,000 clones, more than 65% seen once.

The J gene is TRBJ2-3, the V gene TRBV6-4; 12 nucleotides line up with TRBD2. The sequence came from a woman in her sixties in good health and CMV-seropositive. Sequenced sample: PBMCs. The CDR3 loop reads CASSATSGGSYSTDTQYF. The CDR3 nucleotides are TGTGCCAGCAGTGCAACTAGCGGGGGGAGCTATAGCACAGATACGCAGTATTTT.